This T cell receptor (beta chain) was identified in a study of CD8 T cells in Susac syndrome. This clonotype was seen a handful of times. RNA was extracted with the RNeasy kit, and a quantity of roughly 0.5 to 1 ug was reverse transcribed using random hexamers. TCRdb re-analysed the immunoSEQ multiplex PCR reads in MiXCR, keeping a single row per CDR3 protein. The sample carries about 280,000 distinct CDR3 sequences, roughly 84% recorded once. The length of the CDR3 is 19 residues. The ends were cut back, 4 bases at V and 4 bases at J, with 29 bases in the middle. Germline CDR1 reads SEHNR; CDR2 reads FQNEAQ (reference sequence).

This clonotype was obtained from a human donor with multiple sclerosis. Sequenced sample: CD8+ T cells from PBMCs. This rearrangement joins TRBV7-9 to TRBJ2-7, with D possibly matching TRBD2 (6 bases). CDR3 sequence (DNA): TGTGCCAGCAGCTCGGGACTTCCCCAGAGTGACGGTTCAAAGTACGAGCAGTACTTC. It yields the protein CASSSGLPQSDGSKYEQYF.